A selection of T cell receptor beta chains follows, all from one sample in a study of blood T cell repertoires in COVID-19. Produced via immunoSEQ multiplex PCR; TCRdb's table is partial and in-frame only. The sample contains roughly 200,000 clones, about 83% of which appear only once. Specimen: peripheral blood. The receptor source for this set is a woman in her 30s with COVID-19, enrolled during active disease. Both conserved end residues are part of each CDR3. The D gene is left open where the match is weak. Size tells how often a clone was seen (once, few, many) or the class of an expanded clone, and some rows leave it out.

j_gene,abundance,v_gene,d_gene,CDR3nt,CDR3aa
TRBJ2-1,-,TRBV18,-,TGTGCCAGCTCACCAAGGACACAGCAGTTCTTC,CASSPRTQQFF
TRBJ1-1,-,TRBV6-1,-,TGTGCCAGCAGTGAAGCGCCCCAGGGGATCACTGAAGCTTTCTTT,CASSEAPQGITEAFF
TRBJ1-1,-,TRBV6-5,TRBD1,TGTGCCAGCAGGGCGACAGGGGCGGTGTCGCAAGCTTTCTTT,CASRATGAVSQAFF
TRBJ1-1,once,TRBV7-8,TRBD1,TGTGCCAGCAGCTTAGTAAGGGGGCAGGGTGAAGCTTTCTTT,CASSLVRGQGEAFF
TRBJ2-3,-,TRBV6-2/TRBV6-3,-,TGTGCCAGCAGCTGGGACTCCGGGACTCCGGCGTATTTT,CASSWDSGTPAYF
TRBJ2-7,-,TRBV6-5,TRBD1,TGTGCCAGCAGCCTGGGAGGGACAGGGGTCTACGAGCAGTACTTC,CASSLGGTGVYEQYF
TRBJ2-7,-,TRBV3-1/TRBV3-2,-,TGTGCCAGCAGCCGGGACTTTAGCTCCTACGAGCAGTACTTC,CASSRDFSSYEQYF
TRBJ2-7,-,TRBV30,TRBD2,TGTGCCTGGAGTAGCGGGGCCGCGACCTACGAGCAGTACTTC,CAWSSGAATYEQYF
TRBJ2-1,-,TRBV29-1,-,TGCAGCGTTGAAGTGGCCTCCGCACGCTCCTACAATGAGCAGTTCTTC,CSVEVASARSYNEQFF
TRBJ1-2,-,TRBV6-5,-,TGTGCCAGCAGTTACTCAGACAAAGCTAACTATGGCTACACCTTC,CASSYSDKANYGYTF
TRBJ2-3,-,TRBV14,-,TGTGCCAGCGCGTCTGAGATGGCAGATACGCAGTATTTT,CASASEMADTQYF
TRBJ2-6,many,TRBV6-2/TRBV6-3,-,TGTGCCAGCAGTTACTCGATCTCGCCCGACAGTCTTAGCCTTGAGGCCAACGTCCTGACTTTC,CASSYSISPDSLSLEANVLTF
TRBJ2-2,-,TRBV4-1,TRBD1,TGCGCCAGCAGCCGCCTGGGACAGATGGTTCCCGGGGAGCTGTTTTTT,CASSRLGQMVPGELFF
TRBJ1-1,few,TRBV7-2,-,TGTGCCAGCAGACCCGACATATTGAACACTGAAGCTTTCTTT,CASRPDILNTEAFF
TRBJ2-5,-,TRBV5-4,TRBD1,TGTGCCAGCAGCCCAGGGGGCCATCTCCAAGAGACCCAGTACTTC,CASSPGGHLQETQYF
TRBJ1-5,once,TRBV6-5,TRBD1,TGTGCCAGCAGTTCCGACCCAGGGGGCGGCCAGCCCCAGCATTTT,CASSSDPGGGQPQHF
TRBJ2-1,-,TRBV29-1,TRBD2,TGCAGCGTTGATGGGACTAGCGGAAGCTCCTACAATGAGCAGTTCTTC,CSVDGTSGSSYNEQFF
TRBJ2-1,-,TRBV5-6,TRBD2,TGTGCCAGCAGAGGAATGACAGGCGGGGGGGCCCACAATGAGCAGTTCTTC,CASRGMTGGGAHNEQFF
TRBJ2-1,-,TRBV7-2,-,TGTGCCAGCAGCTTAGCCAGGGGCAATGAGCAGTTCTTC,CASSLARGNEQFF
TRBJ2-5,few,TRBV7-9,TRBD2,TGTGCCAGCATCTCCGGACTAGCGGGGGGCGGGGAGACCCAGTACTTC,CASISGLAGGGETQYF
TRBJ1-4,-,TRBV7-9,TRBD1,TGTGCCAGCAGCTTAGCGGGAACAGGGGATGAAAAACTGTTTTTT,CASSLAGTGDEKLFF
TRBJ1-1,-,TRBV5-1,-,TGCGCCAGCAGCTTGGAACAGGATGAAGCTTTCTTT,CASSLEQDEAFF
TRBJ1-3,-,TRBV5-1,-,TGCGCCAGCAGCGCCGGGAGATCTGGAAACACCATATATTTT,CASSAGRSGNTIYF
TRBJ1-3,-,TRBV6-1,-,TGTGCCAGCAGTGAAGGGAGCTACTCTGGAAACACCATATATTTT,CASSEGSYSGNTIYF
TRBJ2-7,-,TRBV9,-,TGTGCCAGCAGCGTAGGTCCGAGCTCCTACGAGCAGTACTTC,CASSVGPSSYEQYF
TRBJ2-2,-,TRBV7-3,TRBD2,TGTGCCAGCAGCTTAGGAGCCGGGACTAGGGACACCGGGGAGCTGTTTTTT,CASSLGAGTRDTGELFF